This T cell receptor beta chain was retrieved from a study of breast tumors, draining lymph nodes, adjacent tissues. CDR3 length: 14 residues. With 5 bases clipped from V and 12 bases from J, the junction kept 12 bases outside the gene matches. Axillary draining lymph nodes of breast cancer patients supplied the node samples. Comments on this clonotype: A much larger clonotype is one base distant, so this may be a read error.

In TCRdb, the multiplex PCR reads were re-called with MiXCR into one record per CDR3 protein. The table includes about 130,000 distinct CDR3 sequences, 20% to 25% detected once. Material: axillary lymph node tissue. This chain joins TRBV12-3 or TRBV12-4 and TRBJ1-3, with 8 bases identical to TRBD1. This TCR came from a female donor with breast cancer. Some clones in this sample may be carry-over from other donors' samples. The CDR3 coding sequence is TGTGCCAGCAGTCCTGGGACAGGTAGAAGCATCATATATTTT. This sequence encodes CASSPGTGRSIIYF.